What follows are 26 T cell receptor beta chains derived from one specimen sequenced in a study of regulatory T cells in long-lasting Graves disease. Arm-PCR with iRepertoire HTBI primers amplified the CDR3 regions for these TCR beta libraries. TCRdb redid the calling of the multiplex PCR reads with MiXCR, one entry per CDR3 protein. This sample yields 350,000 to 550,000 distinct CDR3 sequences, of which roughly 17% are seen a single time; 20% to 25% belongs to the top ten. The time point denotes: newly diagnosed GD, antithyroid drugs for less than 3 months. PBMC-extracted RNA yielded the TCR library. These data were likewise used in another study, on T cells in Graves' hyperthyroidism and ophthalmopathy.

The sample consisted of peripheral blood mononuclear cells (PBMCs), taken at new diagnosis, from a patient treated with antithyroid drugs. The receptors were gathered from a woman younger than 30 with Graves disease.

This clonotype appeared a few times. Compared with germline, one end of the junction differs, possibly owing to a read error. As DNA, the CDR3 is TGTGCCAGCAACTTAGTAGCTGCAGATACGCAGTATTTT. Protein product: CASNLVAADTQYF. The rearrangement links TRBV7-2 to TRBJ2-3; D gene unclear. The CDR3 length is 13 residues. Germline assignment: CDR1 SGHTA and CDR2 FQGNSA.

In this sample, this clonotype turned up many times. The chain has TRBV20-1 and TRBJ2-1; D is perhaps TRBD2 (6 bases). The V end lost 5 bases, the J end lost 9 bases, and 11 bases lay between the germline ends. CDR1 and CDR2 from the germline V gene are DFQATT and SNEGSKA (reference sequence). The CDR3 spans 11 residues. The CDR3 bases are TGCAGTGCTGGCCACGGGGGTGAGCAGTTCTTC. Encoded protein: CSAGHGGEQFF.

The table lists this clonotype with a few counts. CDR3 coding DNA: TGTGCCAGCAGGGGGGGGCAAGGGGATGATGAGCAGTTCTTC. Amino acids: CASRGGQGDDEQFF. V gene TRBV6-4 combines with J gene TRBJ2-1, with D perhaps matching TRBD2 (7 bases). Trimming pared 6 bases from V and 8 bases from J, leaving 17 bases between. Germline V gives CDR1 MRHNA, CDR2 SNTAGT. The CDR3 covers 14 residues.

This chain joins TRBV15 and TRBJ2-1; 7 nucleotides agree with TRBD1. CDR1 and CDR2 (germline): LNHNV, YYDKDF (reference sequence). V lost 3 bases and J lost 7; bases outside the gene matches: 9. The CDR3 is 15 residues long. CDR3 nucleotide sequence: TGTGCCACCAGCAGCACAGGGGAAATCGGTAATGAGCAGTTCTTC. It translates to CATSSTGEIGNEQFF.

As regards this clonotype: This clone may be a read error of a much larger clone one base away. The chain is built from TRBV5-6 and TRBJ2-2, with 12 bases aligning to TRBD2. CDR3 length: 15 residues. Germline loops: CDR1 SGHDT, CDR2 YYEEEE. CDR3 DNA: TGTGCCAGCAGCCTCGGACTAGCGGGACCCGGGGGGCTGTTTTTT. The encoded protein is CASSLGLAGPGGLFF. The variable domain in full, completed from reference TRBV5-6 and TRBJ2-2, reads DAGVTQSPTHLIKTRGQQVTLRCSPKSGHDTVSWYQQALGQGPQFIFQYYEEEERQRGNFPDRFSGHQFPNYSSELNVNALLLGDSALYLCASSLGLAGPGGLFFGEGSRLTVL.

The chain couples TRBV4-1 to TRBJ1-4; possibly TRBD1 for D (5 bases). CDR1 MGHRA and CDR2 YSYEKL come from the germline V gene. The CDR3 has 16 amino acids. V lost 0 bases to trimming and J lost 2 bases, with 10 bases between them. CDR3 coding DNA: TGCGCCAGCAGCCAAGAGTTCCGGGACACTAATGAAAAACTGTTTTTT. Encoded protein: CASSQEFRDTNEKLFF.

This clonotype was recorded at least ten times. The V gene is TRBV11-2, the J gene TRBJ2-1, with D possibly matching TRBD2 (5 bases). The CDR3 covers 17 residues. The germline gives CDR1 SGHAT, CDR2 FQNNGV. The germline V and J ends were trimmed by 1 base and 1 base, with 14 bases remaining between them. CDR3 sequence reads: CASSLVYAGRSYNEQFF. In DNA, the CDR3 is TGTGCCAGCAGCTTAGTCTATGCGGGCCGGTCCTACAATGAGCAGTTCTTC.

This sequence joins TRBV29-1 and TRBJ1-2; tentative D call: TRBD1 (5 bases). This CDR3 has 13 amino acids. V lost 3 bases, J lost 6 bases, and 14 bases lay in between. Per the germline V gene, CDR1 is SQVTM and CDR2 is ANQGSEA. CDR3 in DNA: TGCAGCGTTGACGGGACGACAAAGGATGGCTACACCTTC. As protein: CSVDGTTKDGYTF. The whole variable domain, filled in from reference TRBV29-1 and TRBJ1-2, reads SAVISQKPSRDICQRGTSLTIQCQVDSQVTMMFWYRQQPGQSLTLIATANQGSEATYESGFVIDKFPISRPNLTFSTLTVSNMSPEDSSIYLCSVDGTTKDGYTFGSGTRLTVV.

V is TRBV28 and J is TRBJ2-7; TRBD1 might be the D (5 bases). Germline assignment: CDR1 MDHEN and CDR2 SYDVKM. V was cut by 6 bases and J by 2 bases, with 14 bases left in between. This CDR3 spans 14 amino acids. In nucleotides, the CDR3 is TGTGCCAGCAGGGGGCAGTCCGAACCCTACGAGCAGTACTTC. Its protein is CASRGQSEPYEQYF.

As to this clonotype: It may be a read error: a sequence one base away is much more abundant. The CDR3 end shows no conserved phenylalanine or tryptophan, and so a read error is likely. The chain uses TRBV5-5 and TRBJ1-5, with D unclear. The CDR3 runs to 15 residues. Trimming pared 0 bases from V and 3 bases from J, leaving 10 bases between. Germline V gene sequence: CDR1 SGHKS, CDR2 YYEKEE (reference sequence). The chain's CDR3 is CASSLAGGHNQPQHY. The CDR3 DNA reads as TGTGCCAGCAGCTTGGCGGGAGGGCACAATCAGCCCCAGCATTAT.

This clonotype came up many times. The genes are TRBV29-1 and TRBJ2-3; TRBD2 matches at 8 bases. Looked up from germline, CDR1 is SQVTM and CDR2 is ANQGSEA. Trimming at V came to 3 bases and at J to 5 bases, leaving 7 bases not matched to a gene. The CDR3 extends over 14 amino acids. The CDR3 spells CSVERGLGGDTQYF. CDR3 DNA: TGCAGCGTTGAGAGGGGACTAGGGGGAGATACGCAGTATTTT.

Written as DNA, the CDR3 is TGTGCCAGCAAAGACAGCTCTGGAAACACCATATATTTT. As protein: CASKDSSGNTIYF. This chain joins TRBV6-1 and TRBJ1-3, with D possibly TRBD1 on 5 matching bases. CDR3 length: 13 residues. Trimming took off 7 bases at V and 0 bases at J, with 7 bases between the two ends. The V gene's germline CDR1 is MNHNS and CDR2 SASEGT.

This clonotype has ten or more counts. This chain joins TRBV7-9 and TRBJ2-7; a weak D match, TRBD2 (7 bases). Germline V CDR1 and CDR2: SEHNR, FQNEAQ (reference sequence). Trimming took off 5 bases at V and 5 bases at J, with 22 bases between the two ends. The CDR3 totals 16 residues. The CDR3 coding sequence is TGTGCCAGCAGCCCTAGGACCATTCAGGGGAGGGACGAGCAGTACTTC. Translating it yields CASSPRTIQGRDEQYF. Variable domain in full (rest from reference TRBV7-9 and TRBJ2-7): DTGVSQNPRHKITKRGQNVTFRCDPISEHNRLYWYRQTLGQGPEFLTYFQNEAQLEKSRLLSDRFSAERPKGSFSTLEIQRTEQGDSAMYLCASSPRTIQGRDEQYFGPGTRLTVT.

This chain uses TRBV9 with TRBJ2-5, with D possibly matching TRBD2 (6 bases). The V and J ends lost 0 bases and 4 bases respectively, with 13 bases between them. Germline V lookup: CDR1 SGDLS, CDR2 YYNGEE. The CDR3 extends over 15 amino acids. The CDR3: CASSVATGEGETQYF. The DNA for the CDR3 is TGTGCCAGCAGCGTAGCTACGGGAGAGGGAGAGACCCAGTACTTC.

This clonotype appeared a few times. This chain connects TRBV25-1 to TRBJ2-1; 16 positions match TRBD2. The CDR3 is 24 amino acids. Germline V gene sequence: CDR1 MGHDK, CDR2 SYGVNS. V trimming: 4 bases; J trimming: 6 bases; junction bases outside the gene matches: 27. For the CDR3, the DNA is TGTGCCAGCAGTGCCCCTTGGCGGGGTTACAACTTTGGGACTAGCGGGAGGGCCCGCAATGAGCAGTTCTTC. Amino acids: CASSAPWRGYNFGTSGRARNEQFF. The full variable domain, in which reference TRBV25-1 and TRBJ2-1 provide the parts outside the CDR3, is EADIYQTPRYLVIGTGKKITLECSQTMGHDKMYWYQQDPGMELHLIHYSYGVNSTEKGDLSSESTVSRIRTEHFPLTLESARPSHTSQYLCASSAPWRGYNFGTSGRARNEQFFGPGTRLTVL.

This clonotype came up many times. The rearrangement links TRBV7-9 to TRBJ2-1, with a possible D match to TRBD2 (6 bases). V lost 2 bases, J lost 6 bases, and 14 bases lay in between. This CDR3 contains 15 residues. CDR1 SEHNR and CDR2 FQNEAQ come from the germline V gene (reference sequence). This CDR3 is CASSLRLDGGNEQFF. Here the CDR3 DNA reads TGTGCCAGCAGCTTACGACTAGACGGGGGCAATGAGCAGTTCTTC.

Turning to this clonotype: A junction boundary mismatches the germline segment, possibly from a read error. V and J are TRBV7-7 and TRBJ2-3; tentatively, D is TRBD2 (6 bases). Germline assignment: CDR1 SSHAT and CDR2 FNYEAQ (reference sequence). This CDR3 has 15 amino acids. The CDR3 DNA sequence: TGTGCTAGCAGCTTAGATGCTAGCGGCACAGATACGCAGTATTTT. It yields the protein CASSLDASGTDTQYF.

The sample holds many counts of this clonotype. CDR3 bases: TGTGCCAGCAGCTTAAATGAGGATTACGAGCAGTACTTC. This gives the protein CASSLNEDYEQYF. This rearrangement joins TRBV7-8 to TRBJ2-7; no definite D call. Germline CDR1 is SGHVS and CDR2 is FQNEAQ. The CDR3 has 13 residues. Trimming took off 2 bases at V and 4 bases at J, with 9 bases between the two ends. The full variable domain, its missing parts supplied by reference TRBV7-8 and TRBJ2-7, is GAGVSQSPRYKVAKRGQDVALRCDPISGHVSLFWYQQALGQGPEFLTYFQNEAQLDKSGLPSDRFFAERPEGSVSTLKIQRTQQEDSAVYLCASSLNEDYEQYFGPGTRLTVT.

With regard to this clonotype: A much larger clone lies a single base off, so this may be a read error. V is TRBV27 and J is TRBJ2-2; D perhaps matches TRBD2 (5 bases). Per the germline V gene, CDR1 is MNHEY and CDR2 is SMNVEV (reference sequence). The length of the CDR3 is 13 residues. CDR3 in amino acids: CASSDYNSGELFF. DNA for the CDR3: TGTGCCAGCAGTGACTACAACAGCGGGGAGCTGTTTTTT.

There are many counts of this clonotype. The chain combines TRBV28 with TRBJ2-7; TRBD1 might be the D (7 bases). Germline loops: CDR1 MDHEN, CDR2 SYDVKM. There are 14 residues in the CDR3. V lost 5 bases, J lost 3 bases, and 14 bases lay in between. CDR3 sequence: CASSSPGGSYEQYF. The CDR3 DNA follows: TGTGCCAGCAGTAGTCCAGGGGGGAGCTACGAGCAGTACTTC.

This clonotype was detected only once. This may be a read error: a much more frequent sequence differs by one nucleotide. V gene TRBV28 combines with J gene TRBJ1-1, with 7 bases fitting TRBD1. CDR3 length: 13 amino acids. CDR1 and CDR2 from the germline V gene are MDHEN and SYDVKM. CDR3 DNA: TGTACCAGCAGTTTCGGGACAGCCACTGAAGCTTTCTTT. Translation gives CTSSFGTATEAFF. Complete variable domain (other parts from reference TRBV28 and TRBJ1-1): DVKVTQSSRYLVKRTGEKVFLECVQDMDHENMFWYRQDPGLGLRLIYFSYDVKMKEKGDIPEGYSVSREKKERFSLILESASTNQTSMYLCTSSFGTATEAFFGQGTRLTVV.

This clonotype was detected many times. The chain uses TRBV30 and TRBJ2-3, with 8 bases aligning to TRBD1. Germline CDR1 GTSNPN, CDR2 SVGIG (reference sequence). Trimming at V came to 5 bases and at J to 4 bases, leaving 5 bases not matched to a gene. This CDR3 comprises 13 residues. CDR3 coding DNA: TGTGCCTGGGACAGGGGTAGGTCAGATACGCAGTATTTT. Protein: CAWDRGRSDTQYF.

This clonotype has a count of ten or more. V usage is TRBV7-2 and J usage is TRBJ2-7; 9 positions agree with TRBD2. Germline CDR1 is SGHTA and CDR2 is FQGNSA. This CDR3 is built from 13 residues. With V trimmed by 3 bases and J by 7 bases, 4 bases remained unmatched. CDR3 in amino acids: CASSFSGRKEQYF. In DNA form, the CDR3 reads TGTGCCAGCAGCTTTAGCGGGAGAAAGGAGCAGTACTTC.

The chain links TRBV11-2 to TRBJ1-1, with TRBD1 matching over 7 bases. V gave up 0 bases and J gave up 6 bases; unmatched junction bases: 10. In germline, CDR1 is SGHAT, CDR2 FQNNGV. This CDR3 has 16 amino acids. The CDR3 loop is CASSLDDRVFGSEAFF. The CDR3 DNA reads TGTGCCAGCAGCTTAGATGACAGGGTTTTCGGCTCTGAAGCTTTCTTT.

This chain connects TRBV12-3 or TRBV12-4 to TRBJ2-1; a possible D gene is TRBD1 (5 bases). This CDR3 region has 13 residues. Between the trimmed V and J ends, which lost 7 bases and 1 base, there was a span of 8 bases. CDR3 DNA: TGTGCCAGCAAGACAGATTCCTACAATGAGCAGTTCTTC. It is translated as CASKTDSYNEQFF.

This clonotype was counted at least ten times. The rearrangement joins TRBV5-1 to TRBJ1-1; 10 bases map to TRBD1. Germline-derived CDR1 and CDR2 are SGHRS and YFSETQ. CDR3 length: 16 amino acids. V lost 4 bases and J lost 0; bases outside the gene matches: 6. The CDR3, as DNA: TGCGCCAGCAGCCCAAGGGACAGGGGACTGAACACTGAAGCTTTCTTT. Its protein is CASSPRDRGLNTEAFF. The variable domain in full, completed from reference TRBV5-1 and TRBJ1-1, reads KAGVTQTPRYLIKTRGQQVTLSCSPISGHRSVSWYQQTPGQGLQFLFEYFSETQRNKGNFPGRFSGRQFSNSRSEMNVSTLELGDSALYLCASSPRDRGLNTEAFFGQGTRLTVV.